A selection of T cell receptor beta chains follows, all from one sample in a study of OX40 agonist ivuxolimab in advanced cancers. Some clones are missing from TCRdb's copy, which holds only in-frame ones; the method was immunoSEQ multiplex PCR. This repertoire shows roughly 6,000 clones, 60% to 75% found once; its top ten account for around 62%. Specimen: CD4+ or CD8+ T cells sorted from blood, collected in a trial of the OX40 agonist ivuxolimab. The receptors here all came from an adult with an advanced solid tumor such as melanoma, head and neck, liver or kidney cancer. Both conserved end residues are part of each CDR3. D genes are given only for firm matches. Clone sizes are given selectively: once, few, many, or a class where the clone is expanded.

clone size,V gene,D gene,J gene,CDR3 protein,CDR3 DNA
-,TRBV11-2,TRBD2,TRBJ2-3,CASSLRPTSGRDTQYF,TGTGCCAGCAGCTTACGCCCGACTAGCGGGAGAGATACGCAGTATTTT
-,TRBV5-1,-,TRBJ2-1,CASRRRGRDRRNEQFF,TGCGCCAGCAGACGGAGGGGGAGGGACCGTCGTAATGAGCAGTTCTTC
-,TRBV5-6,-,TRBJ1-2,CASSLGQIYGYTF,TGTGCCAGCAGCTTGGGACAGATCTATGGCTACACCTTC
few,TRBV20-1,-,TRBJ1-2,CSAREVWRHTF,TGCAGTGCTAGAGAAGTCTGGAGACACACCTTC
-,TRBV11-3,TRBD1,TRBJ2-1,CASSHRDRENEQFF,TGTGCCAGCAGCCACCGGGACAGGGAAAATGAGCAGTTCTTC
-,TRBV5-1,-,TRBJ2-3,CASSRAGGGRGTDTQYF,TGCGCCAGCAGCCGGGCGGGCGGGGGCCGGGGGACAGATACGCAGTATTTT
-,TRBV6-5,TRBD2,TRBJ2-7,CASGTSGSYEQYF,TGTGCCAGCGGAACTAGCGGCTCCTACGAGCAGTACTTC
-,TRBV2,-,TRBJ2-1,CASSASGTLPEQFF,TGTGCCAGCAGTGCCTCAGGGACTTTACCCGAGCAGTTCTTC
-,TRBV2,-,TRBJ1-5,CASRGEEQPQHF,TGTGCCAGCAGGGGGGAGGAGCAGCCCCAGCATTTT
-,TRBV5-1,-,TRBJ2-5,CASSLARRKETQYF,TGCGCCAGCAGCTTGGCCCGAAGGAAAGAGACCCAGTACTTC
once,TRBV27,TRBD1,TRBJ1-2,CASSLSDRGPNGYTF,TGTGCCAGCAGTTTATCGGACAGGGGGCCTAATGGCTACACCTTC
-,TRBV7-9,-,TRBJ1-5,CASSPWGEGDQPQHF,TGTGCCAGCAGCCCATGGGGGGAGGGGGATCAGCCCCAGCATTTT
-,TRBV4-1,-,TRBJ1-1,CASSQDGVEAFF,TGCGCCAGCAGCCAAGATGGAGTAGAAGCTTTCTTT
once,TRBV18,TRBD2,TRBJ2-3,CASSPPRRGGGTDTQYF,TGTGCCAGCTCACCACCGAGGCGGGGGGGCGGGACAGATACGCAGTATTTT
-,TRBV19,-,TRBJ1-1,CASSPSPPEAFF,TGTGCCAGTAGTCCCAGCCCCCCTGAAGCTTTCTTT
-,TRBV9,-,TRBJ2-1,CASSVGVSHNEQFF,TGTGCCAGCAGCGTAGGTGTCTCGCACAATGAGCAGTTCTTC
-,TRBV4-3,-,TRBJ2-7,CASSQEPAGFDEQYF,TGCGCCAGCAGCCAAGAGCCGGCGGGTTTCGACGAGCAGTACTTC
once,TRBV11-2,-,TRBJ2-7,CASSLARGSTYEQYF,TGTGCCAGCAGCTTGGCCAGGGGCAGTACCTACGAGCAGTACTTC
-,TRBV4-3,TRBD2,TRBJ2-3,CASSQWTSGGRTDTQYF,TGCGCCAGCAGCCAGTGGACTAGCGGGGGCCGCACAGATACGCAGTATTTT
-,TRBV9,-,TRBJ2-1,CASSPNEQFF,TGTGCCAGCAGCCCCAATGAGCAGTTCTTC
-,TRBV7-2,-,TRBJ2-3,CASSLEGRSTDTQYF,TGTGCCAGCAGCTTAGAAGGGCGCAGCACAGATACGCAGTATTTT
-,TRBV6-4,TRBD2,TRBJ2-3,CASSTGTSDTDTQYF,TGTGCCAGCAGTACCGGGACTAGCGACACAGATACGCAGTATTTT
few,TRBV7-2,-,TRBJ1-1,CASSSGQPEAFF,TGTGCCAGCAGCAGCGGACAGCCAGAAGCTTTCTTT
-,TRBV6-6,-,TRBJ1-5,CATMDGYSNQPQHF,TGTGCCACCATGGACGGCTATAGCAATCAGCCCCAGCATTTT
large,TRBV13,-,TRBJ1-5,CAIPGGDRNQPQHF,TGTGCCATCCCGGGAGGGGACCGCAATCAGCCCCAGCATTTT
-,TRBV29-1,-,TRBJ2-1,CSVQGIRDTHSYNEQFF,TGCAGCGTCCAGGGGATACGGGACACCCACTCCTACAATGAGCAGTTCTTC
-,TRBV10-2,TRBD1,TRBJ2-7,CASLDRALPYEQYF,TGCGCCAGCTTGGACAGGGCCCTACCCTACGAGCAGTACTTC
-,TRBV11-1,TRBD2,TRBJ2-1,CASSAGGTSGTDEQFF,TGTGCCAGCAGCGCTGGCGGGACTAGCGGGACCGATGAGCAGTTCTTC
-,TRBV4-3,-,TRBJ2-7,CASSQEYGQYSYEQYF,TGCGCCAGCAGCCAAGAGTATGGACAGTACTCCTACGAGCAGTACTTC
few,TRBV7-9,-,TRBJ1-1,CASSLTGYEAFF,TGTGCCAGCAGCCTCACAGGGTATGAAGCTTTCTTT
-,TRBV7-6,-,TRBJ2-1,CASSLAQGNEQFF,TGTGCCAGCAGCTTAGCGCAGGGGAATGAGCAGTTCTTC
-,TRBV7-2,-,TRBJ2-1,CASSQELRSSNEQFF,TGCGCCAGCAGCCAAGAGTTGCGGAGCTCTAATGAGCAGTTCTTC
once,TRBV7-9,-,TRBJ2-5,CASSLRGRPMDQETQYF,TGTGCCAGCAGCTTAAGGGGTAGGCCTATGGACCAAGAGACCCAGTACTTC
medium-sized,TRBV7-9,TRBD2,TRBJ2-7,CASSSGGAYEQYF,TGTGCCAGCTCTAGCGGGGGGGCCTACGAGCAGTACTTC
few,TRBV2,-,TRBJ1-3,CASNKEGRDSGNTIYF,TGTGCCAGCAATAAGGAGGGACGGGACTCTGGAAACACCATATATTTT
-,TRBV5-1,-,TRBJ1-5,CASSLALDTSNQPQHF,TGCGCCAGCAGCTTGGCCCTGGACACTTCCAATCAGCCCCAGCATTTT
-,TRBV28,-,TRBJ1-2,CASSFSREVDGYTF,TGTGCCAGCAGTTTCAGCAGGGAGGTTGATGGCTACACCTTC
few,TRBV11-2,-,TRBJ1-2,CASSLQREGGYTF,TGTGCCAGCAGCTTACAGAGGGAAGGAGGCTACACCTTC
few,TRBV7-9,-,TRBJ2-7,CASSLSGGGSYEQYF,TGTGCCAGCAGCCTGTCAGGGGGGGGAAGCTACGAGCAGTACTTC
-,TRBV5-1,-,TRBJ2-7,CASSLEDLFYEQYF,TGCGCCAGCAGCTTGGAGGACTTGTTTTACGAGCAGTACTTC
-,TRBV25-1,TRBD1,TRBJ1-4,CASSKREGQYNEKLFF,TGTGCCAGCAGTAAACGGGAGGGACAGTATAATGAAAAACTGTTTTTT
-,TRBV7-2,TRBD2,TRBJ2-1,CASSLGLAEYNEQFF,TGTGCCAGCAGCTTGGGACTAGCGGAATACAATGAGCAGTTCTTC
once,TRBV11-3,-,TRBJ2-1,CASSLVNNEQFF,TGTGCCAGCAGCTTAGTGAACAATGAGCAGTTCTTC
few,TRBV9,-,TRBJ2-7,CASSVGDRGIPSSYEQYF,TGTGCCAGCAGCGTAGGGGACCGGGGCATTCCAAGCTCCTACGAGCAGTACTTC
-,TRBV4-3,-,TRBJ1-5,CASSQDSSGKSQPQHF,TGCGCCAGCAGCCAAGATAGCTCAGGGAAGAGTCAGCCCCAGCATTTT
-,TRBV7-8,-,TRBJ2-3,CASSLGWTDTQYF,TGTGCCAGCAGCTTAGGGTGGACGGATACGCAGTATTTT
-,TRBV7-9,TRBD2,TRBJ2-1,CASSLAQLAPSSYNEQFF,TGTGCCAGCAGCTTAGCCCAACTAGCGCCGAGCTCCTACAATGAGCAGTTCTTC
-,TRBV30,-,TRBJ1-5,CAWMVGSGNQPQHF,TGTGCCTGGATGGTGGGATCGGGCAATCAGCCCCAGCATTTT
medium-sized,TRBV29-1,-,TRBJ2-7,CSVGSSYEQYF,TGCAGCGTTGGAAGCTCCTACGAGCAGTACTTC
-,TRBV7-2,TRBD1,TRBJ2-7,CASSFGTGQYEQYF,TGTGCCAGCAGCTTCGGGACAGGGCAGTACGAGCAGTACTTC
many,TRBV6-5,TRBD1,TRBJ1-5,CASSPDRGVEQPQHF,TGTGCCAGCAGCCCGGACAGGGGTGTGGAACAGCCCCAGCATTTT
few,TRBV4-1,-,TRBJ2-5,CASSQDRNAAQETQYF,TGCGCCAGCAGCCAAGATCGGAACGCCGCCCAGGAGACCCAGTACTTC
-,TRBV7-2,-,TRBJ1-1,CASSLGPTEAFF,TGTGCCAGCAGCTTAGGCCCCACTGAAGCTTTCTTT
-,TRBV30,-,TRBJ1-5,CAFRKGTGERQPQHF,TGTGCCTTTAGAAAGGGGACCGGGGAAAGGCAGCCCCAGCATTTT